This T cell receptor (beta chain) stems from a study of blood T cells in healthy people across ages. Sample-barcoded 5' priming and a J-beta primer mix drove a second PCR of roughly 6 to 12 cycles. TCRdb processed the 5' RACE reads anew with MiXCR; each CDR3 protein has one entry. The repertoire holds around 780,000 distinct CDR3 sequences, with roughly 56% as singletons. This clonotype was counted once. The material sequenced was blood. The TCR was taken from a man aged 40-50 years in good health.

CDR3 DNA: TGTGCCAGCAGCCTCATCGCTAGCGGGGGGACAGATACGCAGTATTTT. The encoded protein is CASSLIASGGTDTQYF. V usage is TRBV7-3 and J usage is TRBJ2-3; 11 bases agree with TRBD2. V was pared by 5 bases and J by 3 bases, with 7 bases of the junction left unmatched. The CDR3 sequence is 16 residues long. The germline CDR1 and CDR2 sequences are SGHTA and FQGTGA.